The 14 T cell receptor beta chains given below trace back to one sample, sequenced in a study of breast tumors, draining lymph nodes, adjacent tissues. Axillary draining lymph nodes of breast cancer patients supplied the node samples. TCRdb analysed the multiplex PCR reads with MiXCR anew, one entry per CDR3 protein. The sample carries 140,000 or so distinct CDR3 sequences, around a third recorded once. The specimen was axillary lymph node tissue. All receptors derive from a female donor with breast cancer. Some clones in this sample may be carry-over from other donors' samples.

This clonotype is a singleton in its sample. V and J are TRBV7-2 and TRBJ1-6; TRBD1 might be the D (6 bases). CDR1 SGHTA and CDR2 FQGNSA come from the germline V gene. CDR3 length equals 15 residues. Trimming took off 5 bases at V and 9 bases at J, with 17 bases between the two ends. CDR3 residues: CASSERAGVFSPLHF. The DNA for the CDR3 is TGTGCCAGCAGCGAAAGGGCAGGGGTTTTTTCACCCCTCCACTTT. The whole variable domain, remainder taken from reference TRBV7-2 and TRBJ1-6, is GAGVSQSPSNKVTEKGKDVELRCDPISGHTALYWYRQSLGQGLEFLIYFQGNSAPDKSGLPSDRFSAERTGGSVSTLTIQRTQQEDSAVYLCASSERAGVFSPLHFGNGTRLTVT.

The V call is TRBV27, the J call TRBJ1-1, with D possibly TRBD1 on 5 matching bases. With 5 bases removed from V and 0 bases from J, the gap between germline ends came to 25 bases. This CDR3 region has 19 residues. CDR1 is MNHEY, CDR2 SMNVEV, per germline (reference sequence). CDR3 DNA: TGTGCCAGCAGTCCCAGGCCCCGGGACCTTACACTTTTGAACACTGAAGCTTTCTTT. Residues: CASSPRPRDLTLLNTEAFF.

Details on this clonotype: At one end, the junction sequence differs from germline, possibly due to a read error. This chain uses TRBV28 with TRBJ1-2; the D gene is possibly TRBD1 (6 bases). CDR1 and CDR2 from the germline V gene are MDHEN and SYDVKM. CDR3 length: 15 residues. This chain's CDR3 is CASSLQGPNLYGYTF. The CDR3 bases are TGTGCCAGCAGTTTGCAGGGGCCAAACCTCTATGGCTATACCTTC.

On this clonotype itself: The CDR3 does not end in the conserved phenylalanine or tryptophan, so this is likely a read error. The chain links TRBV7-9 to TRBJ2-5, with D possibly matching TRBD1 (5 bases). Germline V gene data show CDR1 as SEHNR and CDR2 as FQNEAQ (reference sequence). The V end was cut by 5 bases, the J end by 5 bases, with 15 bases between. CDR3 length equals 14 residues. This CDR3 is CASSKTQGLETQYL. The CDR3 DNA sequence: TGTGCCAGCAGCAAGACCCAGGGCCTTGAGACCCAGTACCTC.

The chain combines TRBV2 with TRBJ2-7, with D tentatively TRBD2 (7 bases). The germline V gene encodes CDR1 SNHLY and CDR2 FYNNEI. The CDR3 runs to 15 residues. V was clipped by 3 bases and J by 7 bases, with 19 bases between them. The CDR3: CASSEGGGARYEQYV. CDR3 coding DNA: TGTGCCAGCAGTGAGGGTGGGGGGGCTCGCTATGAGCAGTACGTC.

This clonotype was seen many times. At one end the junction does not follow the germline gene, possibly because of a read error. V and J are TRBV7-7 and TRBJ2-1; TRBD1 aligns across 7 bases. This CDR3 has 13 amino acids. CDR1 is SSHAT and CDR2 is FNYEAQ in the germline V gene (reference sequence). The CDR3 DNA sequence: TGTGCTAGCAGCTTAGTCCAGGGGGATGAGCAGTTCTTC. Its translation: CASSLVQGDEQFF.

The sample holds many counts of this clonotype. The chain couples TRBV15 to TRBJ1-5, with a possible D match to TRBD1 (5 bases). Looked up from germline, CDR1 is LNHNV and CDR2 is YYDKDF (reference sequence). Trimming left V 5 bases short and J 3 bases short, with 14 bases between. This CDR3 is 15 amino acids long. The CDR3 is CATSGTGPNNQPQHF. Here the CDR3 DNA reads TGTGCCACCAGCGGAACGGGGCCTAACAATCAGCCCCAGCATTTT.

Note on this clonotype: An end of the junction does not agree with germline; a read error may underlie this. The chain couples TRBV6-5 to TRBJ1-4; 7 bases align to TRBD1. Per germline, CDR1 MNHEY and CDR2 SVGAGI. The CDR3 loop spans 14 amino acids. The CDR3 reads CASRAGGTNEKLFF. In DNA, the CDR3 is TGTGCCAGCAGGGCAGGGGGAACTAATGAAAAGCTGTTTTTT.

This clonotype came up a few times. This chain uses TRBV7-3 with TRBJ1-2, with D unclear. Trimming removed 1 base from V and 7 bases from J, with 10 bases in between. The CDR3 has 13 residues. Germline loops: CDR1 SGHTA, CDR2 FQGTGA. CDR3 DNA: TGTGCCAGCAGCTTAATGACCTGGGGTGGCTACACCTTC. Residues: CASSLMTWGGYTF.

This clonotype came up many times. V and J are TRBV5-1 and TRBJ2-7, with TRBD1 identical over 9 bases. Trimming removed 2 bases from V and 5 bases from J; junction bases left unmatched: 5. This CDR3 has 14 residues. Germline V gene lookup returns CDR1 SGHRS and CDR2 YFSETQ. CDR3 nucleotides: TGCGCCAGCAGCTTAGGGACAGGGCGGAACGAGCAGTACGTC. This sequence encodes CASSLGTGRNEQYV.

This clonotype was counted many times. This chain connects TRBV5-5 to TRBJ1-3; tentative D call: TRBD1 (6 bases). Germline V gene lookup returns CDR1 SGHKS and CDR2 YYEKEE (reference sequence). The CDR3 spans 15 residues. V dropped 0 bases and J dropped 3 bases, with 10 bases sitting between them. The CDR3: CASSLAGALGNTIYF. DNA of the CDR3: TGTGCCAGCAGCTTGGCAGGGGCGCTTGGAAACACCATATATTTT. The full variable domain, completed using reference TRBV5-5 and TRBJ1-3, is DAGVTQSPTHLIKTRGQQVTLRCSPISGHKSVSWYQQVLGQGPQFIFQYYEKEERGRGNFPDRFSARQFPNYSSELNVNALLLGDSALYLCASSLAGALGNTIYFGEGSWLTVV.

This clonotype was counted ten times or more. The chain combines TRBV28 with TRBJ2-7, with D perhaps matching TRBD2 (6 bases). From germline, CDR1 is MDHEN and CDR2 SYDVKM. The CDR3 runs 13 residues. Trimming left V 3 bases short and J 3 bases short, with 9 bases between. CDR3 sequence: CASSFKGGYEQYF. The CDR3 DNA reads TGTGCCAGCAGTTTCAAGGGAGGCTACGAGCAGTACTTC.

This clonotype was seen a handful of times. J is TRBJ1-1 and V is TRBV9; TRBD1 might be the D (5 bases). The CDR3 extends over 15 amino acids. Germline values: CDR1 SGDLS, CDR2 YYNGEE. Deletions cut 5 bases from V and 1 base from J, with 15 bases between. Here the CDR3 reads CASSATGLGNTEAFF. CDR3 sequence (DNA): TGTGCCAGCAGTGCTACAGGTCTTGGGAACACTGAAGCTTTCTTT.

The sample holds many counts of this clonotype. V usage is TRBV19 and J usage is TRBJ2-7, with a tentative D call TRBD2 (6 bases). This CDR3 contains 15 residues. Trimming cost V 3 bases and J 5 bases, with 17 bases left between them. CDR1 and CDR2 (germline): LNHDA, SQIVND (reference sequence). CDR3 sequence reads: CASSMRYGGSDEQYF. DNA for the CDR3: TGTGCCAGTAGTATGAGGTACGGGGGTTCAGACGAGCAGTACTTC.